These 10 T cell receptor beta chains originate from one sample sequenced in a study of beta chain features in type 1 diabetes (dated by TCRdb to the late 2010s). Library preparation was by the immunoSEQ multiplex PCR assay. The entire amount of isolated RNA was reverse transcribed using the High Capacity cDNA Reverse Transcription Kit, so the sequenced TCRB transcripts were expressed ones. The table was pulled from immuneACCESS by TCRdb, which kept in-frame rearrangements only. Such tables lose some clones; where checked, under half of the loss comes from unresolved V genes, and the rest has no known cause. This sample comprises 300,000 to 400,000 clones, roughly a tenth of them detected only once. The top ten constitute approximately 1% of the sample. Findings and caveats that apply to the study as a whole: Type 1 diabetes patients showed a moderate but significant shortening of TCRB CDR3 length in all four CD4+ subsets.

Antigens of these TCRs are unknown. The sample taken for sequencing was central memory CD4+ T cells from blood. These receptors all come from a man aged 25-45 years with type 1 diabetes.

This clone was observed a few times. This chain uses TRBV7-2 with TRBJ2-3, with 9 bases fitting TRBD1. CDR1 SGHTA and CDR2 FQGNSA come from the germline V gene. V dropped 5 bases and J dropped 4; count of bases not matched to a gene: 7. The CDR3 consists of 15 residues. CDR3 coding DNA: TGTGCCAGCAGCCAACAGGGGGCACAAGCAGATACGCAGTATTTT. This gives the protein CASSQQGAQADTQYF.

This chain links TRBV11-2 with TRBJ2-1; 9 bases match TRBD1. The CDR3 has 16 residues. Germline loops: CDR1 SGHAT, CDR2 FQNNGV. J gave up 4 bases and V 4 bases, and 8 bases lay outside the gene matches. The CDR3: CASSWTTGGGYNEQFF. The DNA of the CDR3 is TGTGCCAGCAGCTGGACTACAGGGGGCGGTTACAATGAGCAGTTCTTC.

The chain couples TRBV5-1 to TRBJ2-3; 8 bases are shared with TRBD1. The V and J ends lost 3 bases and 3 bases, in that order; junction bases with no gene match: 6. Germline V gene lookup returns CDR1 SGHRS and CDR2 YFSETQ. The CDR3 has 15 residues. The CDR3 region has the DNA TGCGCCAGCAGCTCCAGGGGGCGCGGGACAGATACGCAGTATTTT. The encoded protein is CASSSRGRGTDTQYF.

This clone was observed a few times. This chain links TRBV4-3 with TRBJ1-2, with 9 bases fitting TRBD1. V shed 0 bases, J shed 6 bases, and the junction held 11 bases outside the gene matches. The germline CDR1 and CDR2 sequences are LGHNA and YSLEER. This CDR3 region has 17 residues. CDR3 DNA sequence: TGCGCCAGCAGCCAAGATCGGGGACAGGGATTAATTCATGGCTACACCTTC. This codes for CASSQDRGQGLIHGYTF.

This clone has only a few counts. The chain uses TRBV2 and TRBJ2-3; no definite D call. Trimming pared 4 bases from V and 10 bases from J, leaving 18 bases between. The CDR3 is made up of 14 amino acids. The germline V gene encodes CDR1 SNHLY and CDR2 FYNNEI. The CDR3 DNA reads as TGTGCCAGCAGTGGATCGAGACCGTCCGGGTCGCAGTATTTT. Protein sequence: CASSGSRPSGSQYF. Using reference TRBV2 and TRBJ2-3 for the parts outside the CDR3, the full variable domain is EPEVTQTPSHQVTQMGQEVILRCVPISNHLYFYWYRQILGQKVEFLVSFYNNEISEKSEIFDDQFSVERPDGSNFTLKIRSTKLEDSAMYFCASSGSRPSGSQYFGPGTRLTVL.

The chain couples TRBV7-9 to TRBJ1-2, with D unresolved. The germline V and J ends were trimmed by 4 bases and 2 bases, with 5 bases remaining between them. Looked up from germline, CDR1 is SEHNR and CDR2 is FQNEAQ (reference sequence). The CDR3 has 12 residues. DNA of the CDR3: TGTGCCAGCAGCTATGACAACTATGGCTACACCTTC. Its translation: CASSYDNYGYTF. Together with reference TRBV7-9 and TRBJ1-2, the CDR3 gives the full variable domain: DTGVSQNPRHKITKRGQNVTFRCDPISEHNRLYWYRQTLGQGPEFLTYFQNEAQLEKSRLLSDRFSAERPKGSFSTLEIQRTEQGDSAMYLCASSYDNYGYTFGSGTRLTVV.

This clone came up a few times. The chain links TRBV27 to TRBJ2-2, with D tentatively TRBD1 (5 bases). Germline CDR1 and CDR2: MNHEY and SMNVEV (reference sequence). This CDR3 contains 15 residues. V lost 3 bases and J lost 5, with 13 bases in between. The CDR3 protein is CASSLAQEGTGELFF. As DNA, the CDR3 is TGTGCCAGCAGTTTGGCACAGGAAGGTACCGGGGAGCTGTTTTTT.

The table lists this clone with a few counts. One end of the junction varies from germline; a read error may be responsible. The chain joins TRBV11-2 to TRBJ2-5; TRBD2 is a possible D gene (6 bases). The CDR3 sequence is 13 residues long. Germline CDR1 SGHAT, CDR2 FQNNGV. The CDR3 loop is CASSPEGQGTQYF. DNA of the CDR3: TGTGCCAGCAGCCCGGAGGGGCAAGGGACCCAGTACTTC.

V and J are TRBV6-6 and TRBJ1-1; weak D call: TRBD1 (6 bases). The V gene's germline CDR1 is MNHNY and CDR2 SVGAGI (reference sequence). The CDR3 contains 13 residues. Between the trimmed V and J ends, which lost 2 bases and 5 bases, there was a span of 9 bases. Written as DNA, the CDR3 is TGTGCCAGCAGTTACCAAGGGGGGACTGAAGCTTTCTTT. Amino acids: CASSYQGGTEAFF.

Comment on this clone: This clone may be a read error of a much larger clone one base away. This sequence joins TRBV14 and TRBJ1-2; 7 bases are a match to TRBD1. CDR3 length: 15 residues. Germline loops: CDR1 SGHDN, CDR2 FVKESK. CDR3 protein: CAGSQQTGTVGGYTF. CDR3 in DNA: TGTGCCGGCAGCCAGCAAACCGGGACAGTTGGCGGCTACACCTTC.